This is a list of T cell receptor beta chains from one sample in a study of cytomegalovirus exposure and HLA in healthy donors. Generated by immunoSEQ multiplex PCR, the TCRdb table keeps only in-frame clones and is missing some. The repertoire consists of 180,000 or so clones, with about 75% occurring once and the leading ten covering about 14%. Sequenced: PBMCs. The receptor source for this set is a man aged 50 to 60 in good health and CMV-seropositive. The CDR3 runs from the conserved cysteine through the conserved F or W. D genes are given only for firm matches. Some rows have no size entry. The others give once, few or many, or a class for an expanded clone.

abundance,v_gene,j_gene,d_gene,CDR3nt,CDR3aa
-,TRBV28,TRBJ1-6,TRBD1,TGTGCCAGCAGCACACCCAAGACAGGGTATAATTCACCCCTCCACTTT,CASSTPKTGYNSPLHF
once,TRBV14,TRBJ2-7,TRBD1,TGTGCCAGCAGCCAACACCGGGACAGGGGCTACGAGCAGTACTTC,CASSQHRDRGYEQYF
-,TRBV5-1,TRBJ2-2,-,TGCGCCAGCAGCTTGGCACAGGTTAACACCGGGGAGCTGTTTTTT,CASSLAQVNTGELFF
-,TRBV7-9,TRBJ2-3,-,TGTGCCAGCAGCTTCCAGGGTTCAGATACGCAGTATTTT,CASSFQGSDTQYF
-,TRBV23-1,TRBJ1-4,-,TGCGCCAGCACCCACCACCAAGACAGGTCCGCCCATGCAACTAATGAAAAACTGTTTTTT,CASTHHQDRSAHATNEKLFF
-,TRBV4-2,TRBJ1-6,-,TGTGCCAGCAGCCAAGAACTCACCCGGGGGGTCCATTCACCCCTCCACTTT,CASSQELTRGVHSPLHF
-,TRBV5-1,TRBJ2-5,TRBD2,TGCGCCAGCAGGCAACCTAGCGGGGGGGCGCAAGAGACCCAGTACTTC,CASRQPSGGAQETQYF
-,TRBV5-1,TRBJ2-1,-,TGCGCCAGCAGCTTATTCTCCCGGGACAATGAGCAGTTCTTC,CASSLFSRDNEQFF
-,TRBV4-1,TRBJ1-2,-,TGCGCCAGCAGCCAAGATGAGTGGCAGGGCTATGGCTACACCTTC,CASSQDEWQGYGYTF
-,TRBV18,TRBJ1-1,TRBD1,TGTGCCAGCTCACCAGACAGGGGCACTGAAGCTTTCTTT,CASSPDRGTEAFF
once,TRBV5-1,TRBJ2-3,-,TGCGCCAGCGGGCAGTCTAGCACAGATACGCAGTATTTT,CASGQSSTDTQYF
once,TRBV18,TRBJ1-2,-,TGTGCCAGCTCACCTGGTTGGACAGATAACTATGGCTACACCTTC,CASSPGWTDNYGYTF
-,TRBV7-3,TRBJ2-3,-,TGTGCCAGCAGCTTAAGGGGGCGGGTTGGAGATACGCAGTATTTT,CASSLRGRVGDTQYF
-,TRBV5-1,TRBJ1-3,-,TGCGCCAGCAGCTCCCTTGTTGGAAACACCATATATTTT,CASSSLVGNTIYF
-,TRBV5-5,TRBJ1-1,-,TGTGCCAGCAGCTTGGCGGGGGGCAACACTGAAGCTTTCTTT,CASSLAGGNTEAFF
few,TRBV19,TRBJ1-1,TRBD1,TGTGCCAGTAGTATAGATGGGGGCTCAACAGGGGGCTCGCCTTTCTTT,CASSIDGGSTGGSPFF
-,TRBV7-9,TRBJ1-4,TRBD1,TGTGCCAGCAGCTCCTATCCCGGGACAGGGGAAAAACTGTTTTTT,CASSSYPGTGEKLFF
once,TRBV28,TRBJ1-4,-,TGTGCCAGCAGTTTCGGGGGGACGGAGGATGAAAAACTGTTTTTT,CASSFGGTEDEKLFF
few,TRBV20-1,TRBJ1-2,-,TGCAGTTTCTTTCGGTTGGATGGCTACACCTTC,CSFFRLDGYTF
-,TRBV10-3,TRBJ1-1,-,TGTGCCATCAGTGAGCTTGGGCAGGGTTGGGACACTGAAGCTTTCTTT,CAISELGQGWDTEAFF
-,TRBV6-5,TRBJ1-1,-,TGTGCCAGCAGTTACATACAGTACACTGAAGCTTTCTTT,CASSYIQYTEAFF
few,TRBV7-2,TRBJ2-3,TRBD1,TGTGCCAGCAGACTTGACAGGGTTCCGACAGATACGCAGTATTTT,CASRLDRVPTDTQYF
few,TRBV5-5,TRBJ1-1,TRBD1,TGTGCCAGCAGCCTTAGGACAGGTTCGGGCACTGAAGCTTTCTTT,CASSLRTGSGTEAFF
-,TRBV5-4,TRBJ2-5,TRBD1,TGTGCCAGCAGCCCCCGGGGGACAGGGAGAGACCAAGAGACCCAGTACTTC,CASSPRGTGRDQETQYF
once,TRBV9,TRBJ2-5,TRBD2,TGTGCCAGCAGCGTAGCTCCTAGCGGGGGGGGGTCTTCCCAAGAGACCCAGTACTTC,CASSVAPSGGGSSQETQYF
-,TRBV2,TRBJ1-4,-,TGTGCCAGCAACAGGGTTAATGAAAAACTGTTTTTT,CASNRVNEKLFF
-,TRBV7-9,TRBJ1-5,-,TGTGCCAGCAGCTTCAGTAGCAATCAGCCCCAGCATTTT,CASSFSSNQPQHF
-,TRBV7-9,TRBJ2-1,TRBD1,TGTGCCAGCAGCTCCTGGGACAGGGACAATGAGCAGTTCTTC,CASSSWDRDNEQFF
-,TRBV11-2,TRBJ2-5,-,TGTGCCAGCAGCTCCCAACCCCTAGGGACCCAGTACTTC,CASSSQPLGTQYF
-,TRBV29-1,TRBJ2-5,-,TGCAGCGTAGGAGGCGGGGCGTTGGGTTTCCAAGAGACCCAGTACTTC,CSVGGGALGFQETQYF
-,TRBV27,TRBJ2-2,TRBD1,TGTGCCAGCAGTTTATTGGGACAGAGGAACACCGGGGAGCTGTTTTTT,CASSLLGQRNTGELFF
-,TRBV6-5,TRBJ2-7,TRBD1,TGTGCCAGCAGTAACAGGGGTGAATCCTACGAGCAGTACTTC,CASSNRGESYEQYF
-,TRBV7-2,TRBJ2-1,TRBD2,TGTGCCAGCAGCGTACTAGCGGGGGGGCTGGATGAGCAGTTCTTC,CASSVLAGGLDEQFF
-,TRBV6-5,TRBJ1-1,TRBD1,TGCGCCAGCAGTTACCCCGGACAGGGTTACACTGAAGCTTTCTTT,CASSYPGQGYTEAFF
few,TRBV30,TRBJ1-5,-,TGTGCCTGGAGTAGGACAGGCAATCAGCCCCAGCATTTT,CAWSRTGNQPQHF
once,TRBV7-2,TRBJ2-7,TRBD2,TGTGCCAGCAGCCTGAAGCGGGGGGACTCCTACGAGCAGTACTTC,CASSLKRGDSYEQYF
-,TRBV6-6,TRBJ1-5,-,TGTGCCAGCGTGGGGGGAGGGTCCGATCAGCCCCAGCATTTT,CASVGGGSDQPQHF
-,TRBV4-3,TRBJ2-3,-,TGCGCCAGCAGCCAAGATCGGGGTAGGACTCGAACGCAGTATTTT,CASSQDRGRTRTQYF
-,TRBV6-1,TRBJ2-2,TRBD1,TGTGCCAGCAGGGAAAGGACAGGGAACGCCGGGGAGCTGTTTTTT,CASRERTGNAGELFF
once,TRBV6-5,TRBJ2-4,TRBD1,TGTGCCAGCAGCCCCGGGACAGGAGCCAAAAACATTCAGTACTTC,CASSPGTGAKNIQYF
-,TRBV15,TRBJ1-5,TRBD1,TGTGCCACCAGCGCTCGGACAGGGAAGCGCAATCAGCCCCAGCATTTT,CATSARTGKRNQPQHF
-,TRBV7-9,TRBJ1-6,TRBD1,TGTGCCAGCAGCTTTTGGACAGGGGGCGGAATCTCCTATAATTCACCCCTCCACTTT,CASSFWTGGGISYNSPLHF
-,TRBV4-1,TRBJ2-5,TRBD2,TGCGCCAGCAGCCAAACCGGACTAGCGGGGACCCAAGAGACCCAGTACTTC,CASSQTGLAGTQETQYF
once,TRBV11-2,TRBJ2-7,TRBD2,TGTGCCAGCAGCTTCTCTAGCGGACCCTACGAGCAGTACTTC,CASSFSSGPYEQYF
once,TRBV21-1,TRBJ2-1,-,TGTGCCAGCAGGACGGGACTAGCGATCGACGAGCAGTTCTTC,CASRTGLAIDEQFF
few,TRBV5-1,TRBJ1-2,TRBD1,TGCGCCAGCAGCTTGGACAGGGGGCCTTATGGCTACACCTTC,CASSLDRGPYGYTF
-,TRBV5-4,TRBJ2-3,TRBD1,TGTGCCAGCAGCTCCGACAGGGGACGCACAGATACGCAGTATTTT,CASSSDRGRTDTQYF
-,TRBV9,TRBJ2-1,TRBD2,TGTGCCAGCAGCCCTCGGACTAGCGGGCCCCCATACAATGAGCAGTTCTTC,CASSPRTSGPPYNEQFF
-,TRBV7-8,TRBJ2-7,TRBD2,TGTGCCAGCAGCCCACGACTAGCGGGGTATACTACCTACGAGCAGTACTTC,CASSPRLAGYTTYEQYF
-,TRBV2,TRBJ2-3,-,TGTGCCAGCAGCTATGCGGCGGGGTCCACAGATACGCAGTATTTT,CASSYAAGSTDTQYF